These T cell receptor beta chains were read from a single sample in a study of circulating CD8 cells and anti-PD-1 response in melanoma. A single record per CDR3 protein comes from TCRdb applying MiXCR to the reads. The data hold about 500 distinct CDR3 sequences, with approximately 6.3% observed a single time. This sample comprised CD8+ T cells from PBMCs, obtained at baseline or after one month of anti-PD-1 therapy (not recorded which). All receptors come from a human donor with melanoma. The CDR3 runs from the conserved cysteine through the conserved F or W. A D gene is named only where the DNA matches it firmly. Rows may omit the clone size; those that give it use once, few, many or a size class.

TRBV19	.	TRBJ1-2	large	TGTGCCAGTAGTATTACTGGGCAAGCTAACTATGGCTACACCTTC	CASSITGQANYGYTF
TRBV5-4	.	TRBJ2-7	few	TGTGCCAGCAGCGGCGCCTACGAGCAGTACTTC	CASSGAYEQYF
TRBV7-3	.	TRBJ2-3	large	TGTGCCAGCAGCTCCGTAGGAGATACGCAGTATTTT	CASSSVGDTQYF
TRBV2	.	TRBJ2-3	.	TGTGCCAGCAGTGAAGCGGGGGCCACAGATACGCAGTATTTT	CASSEAGATDTQYF
TRBV19	.	TRBJ2-3	large	TGTGCCAGCCTTCCAGAGGGACTTCCAACAGATACGCAGTATTTT	CASLPEGLPTDTQYF
TRBV4-2	.	TRBJ2-7	large	TGTGCCAGCAGCCAAGATCCCACCTACGAGCAGTACTTC	CASSQDPTYEQYF
TRBV7-9	.	TRBJ2-1	large	TGTGCCAGCAGCTTAGGCCTAGCGTCATACAATGAGCAGTTCTTC	CASSLGLASYNEQFF
TRBV19	.	TRBJ2-1	large	TGTGCCAGCGCTTTCAGGGTTTACAATGAGCAGTTCTTC	CASAFRVYNEQFF
TRBV24-1	TRBD1	TRBJ2-2	large	TGTGCCACCAGTGACCGGACAGGAGGCACCGGGGAGCTGTTTTTT	CATSDRTGGTGELFF
TRBV28	TRBD2	TRBJ2-1	.	TGTGCCAGCAATCTAGCGGGGGACAACTCCGTTGAGCGGTTCTTC	CASNLAGDNSVERFF
TRBV19	TRBD2	TRBJ2-2	.	TGTGCCAGTAGTATTAGCGGGGGGTCGAACACCGGGGAGCTGTTTTTT	CASSISGGSNTGELFF
TRBV27	.	TRBJ2-7	large	TGTGCCAGCAGTTTAATTGGGGCCCACGAGCAGTACTTC	CASSLIGAHEQYF
TRBV6-4	TRBD1	TRBJ2-1	large	TGTGCCAGCAGCGCTAAGGGGGGGACAGGGGAGCAGTTCTTC	CASSAKGGTGEQFF
TRBV27	.	TRBJ2-6	large	TGTGCCAGCAGTTTATCGCGTGGGGGAACCGGGGCCAACGTCCTGACTTTC	CASSLSRGGTGANVLTF
TRBV7-2	.	TRBJ2-1	large	TGTGCCAGCAGCTCAACCCGGGGGCAAGGCTACAATGAGCAGTTCTTC	CASSSTRGQGYNEQFF
TRBV27	.	TRBJ2-7	large	TGTGCCAGCAGTTTATCCGGCTACGAGCAGTACTTC	CASSLSGYEQYF
TRBV19	.	TRBJ1-1	large	TGTGCCAGTACCCACGGGCAGGGTAAGAACACTGAAGCTTTCTTT	CASTHGQGKNTEAFF
TRBV14	.	TRBJ2-3	large	TGTGCCAGCAGCGGCAACAGAGCCACAGATACGCAGTATTTT	CASSGNRATDTQYF
TRBV6-6	TRBD1	TRBJ2-1	.	TGTGCCAGCACGACAGGGGGATTGGATGAGCAGTTCTTC	CASTTGGLDEQFF
TRBV4-1	.	TRBJ1-5	large	TGCGCCAGCAGCCAAGTTAGGGACTCTCAGCCCCAGCATTTT	CASSQVRDSQPQHF
TRBV20-1	TRBD1	TRBJ2-7	few	TGCAGTGCTAGAGATCCCGGGACAGCTCTCTACGAGCAGTACTTC	CSARDPGTALYEQYF
TRBV12-3/TRBV12-4	.	TRBJ2-7	large	TGTGCCAGCAGTTTTAACGGGGGTTTCTCCTACGAGCAGTACTTC	CASSFNGGFSYEQYF
TRBV20-1	TRBD2	TRBJ2-4	.	TGCAGTGCTAGAGCGTTAGCGGGGGGAAACATTCAGTACTTC	CSARALAGGNIQYF
TRBV28	.	TRBJ2-7	large	TGTGCCAGCAACAAAAAAATGGGGGGTTACGAGCAGTACTTC	CASNKKMGGYEQYF
TRBV12-3/TRBV12-4	TRBD1	TRBJ1-1	large	TGTGCCAGCAGACCAGACAGGGAAGATCGGGCAGCTTTCTTT	CASRPDREDRAAFF
TRBV3-1	.	TRBJ2-5	large	TGTGCCAGCAGCCAAGTAAAAGGACTCTCCGGGACCTTGAAAGAGACCCAGTACTTC	CASSQVKGLSGTLKETQYF
TRBV2	.	TRBJ1-4	large	TGTGCCAGCAGTGAAGGTTTACGAGAAAAACTGTTTTTT	CASSEGLREKLFF
TRBV5-6	.	TRBJ2-7	few	TGTGCCAGCAGCTCGCCCCTCCGGGCCTCCTACGAGCAGTACTTC	CASSSPLRASYEQYF
TRBV27	.	TRBJ1-5	large	TGTGCCAGCAGTTTATTTGCGGGACATAGCAATCAGCCCCAGCATTTT	CASSLFAGHSNQPQHF
TRBV28	.	TRBJ2-6	large	TGTGCCAGCAGCCCGATGAAAACTGGGGCCAACGTCCTGACTTTC	CASSPMKTGANVLTF
TRBV10-3	TRBD1	TRBJ2-6	large	TGTGCCATCACCGGGACAGGGGGCTCTGGGGCCAACGTCCTGACTTTC	CAITGTGGSGANVLTF
TRBV27	.	TRBJ2-5	large	TGTGCCAGCATGGGTTGGGGCCCCCAAGAGACCCAGTACTTC	CASMGWGPQETQYF
TRBV24-1	.	TRBJ2-7	medium-sized	TGTGCCACCAGTGATGAGGGTAACTACGAGCAGTACTTC	CATSDEGNYEQYF
TRBV4-2	.	TRBJ1-2	few	TGTGCCAGCGGCCAAGCGGCCGTCGGGGGGGGTTATGGCTACACCTTC	CASGQAAVGGGYGYTF
TRBV19	.	TRBJ2-7	few	TGTGCCAGTAGTCCTAGCGCATCCTACGAGCAGTACTTC	CASSPSASYEQYF
TRBV5-6	.	TRBJ2-2	.	TGTGCCAGCAGCTTGGGCCCAGGGAACACCGGGGAGCTGTTTTTT	CASSLGPGNTGELFF
TRBV29-1	.	TRBJ1-1	large	TGCAGCGTTGAAGTGGAGAACACTGAAGCTTTCTTT	CSVEVENTEAFF
TRBV7-9	TRBD1	TRBJ1-4	large	TGTGCCAGCAGCTTAGAGGACAGGGATGAAAAACTGTTTTTT	CASSLEDRDEKLFF
TRBV5-6	.	TRBJ2-5	large	TGTGCCAGCAGCCATGCCGGGGAAGAGACCCAGTACTTC	CASSHAGEETQYF
TRBV28	.	TRBJ2-2	.	TGTGCCAGCAACCAAGGCGGGGAGCTGTTTTTT	CASNQGGELFF
TRBV7-9	.	TRBJ1-5	few	TGTGCCAGCGGTTCAGGAGCAAGCAATCAGCCCCAGCATTTT	CASGSGASNQPQHF
TRBV7-8	.	TRBJ2-2	large	TGTGCCAGCAGGAGGAGATACACCGGGGAGCTGTTTTTT	CASRRRYTGELFF